Shown below are 32 T cell receptor beta chains from a single sample sequenced in a study of blood T cell repertoires in COVID-19. TCRdb's copy holds only in-frame clones and misses some; the assay was immunoSEQ multiplex PCR. The repertoire holds roughly 130,000 clones, with around 83% as singletons. The sample consisted of PBMCs or T cells enriched from blood (not recorded which). The receptors were sampled from a woman between 25 and 40 years old who had recovered from COVID-19.

The CDR3 nucleotides are TGTGCCAGCAGTCCCGGCCCAGCGGGACTAGCCAAAAACATTCAGTACTTC. This gives the protein CASSPGPAGLAKNIQYF. This chain connects TRBV6-2 or TRBV6-3 to TRBJ2-4, with 7 bases identical to TRBD2. J was trimmed by 0 bases and V by 5 bases; bases with no gene match: 10. This CDR3 comprises 17 residues. Germline V gene sequence: CDR1 MNHEY, CDR2 SVGEGT.

V gene TRBV28 combines with J gene TRBJ2-7; TRBD1 agrees at 8 bases. Germline values: CDR1 MDHEN, CDR2 SYDVKM. This CDR3 contains 16 residues. Trimming removed 2 bases from V and 1 base from J; junction bases left unmatched: 7. CDR3 nucleotide sequence: TGTGCCAGCAGTTTAATGGGACAGGTAGGATCCTACGAGCAGTACTTC. Its translation: CASSLMGQVGSYEQYF.

This clone was counted a few times. V is TRBV7-9 and J is TRBJ2-1; 14 bases line up with TRBD2. The junction had 9 bases not matched to a gene; V was cut back by 5 bases and J by 6 bases. Per germline, CDR1 SEHNR and CDR2 FQNEAQ (reference sequence). The CDR3 spans 17 residues. CDR3: CASSPLRLAGGRNEQFF. The CDR3 coding sequence is TGTGCCAGCAGCCCTCTAAGACTAGCGGGAGGGCGCAATGAGCAGTTCTTC.

The V gene is TRBV5-1, the J gene TRBJ1-2, with TRBD1 identical over 8 bases. This CDR3 has 14 amino acids. The ends lost 3 bases at V and 4 bases at J; junction bases unmatched: 5. CDR1 and CDR2 from the germline V gene are SGHRS and YFSETQ. The CDR3 here is CASSSTGQGYGYTF. The CDR3, as DNA: TGCGCCAGCAGCTCGACCGGACAGGGCTATGGCTACACCTTC.

This chain joins TRBV7-9 and TRBJ2-1; 9 nucleotides match TRBD2. Germline assignment: CDR1 SEHNR and CDR2 FQNEAQ (reference sequence). Germline trimming cut 2 bases from V and 7 bases from J; bases unmatched to any gene: 6. The CDR3 has 15 residues. Here the CDR3 reads CASSLLNSGRNEQFF. In nucleotides, the CDR3 is TGTGCCAGCAGCTTACTGAATAGCGGGAGAAATGAGCAGTTCTTC.

This chain links TRBV11-2 with TRBJ1-4; 7 bases agree with TRBD1. V shed 5 bases, J shed 8 bases, and the junction held 11 bases outside the gene matches. The CDR3 loop spans 15 amino acids. CDR1 and CDR2 from the germline V gene are SGHAT and FQNNGV. CDR3 nucleotides: TGTGCCAGCAGCCTGGGGCAGGGGGTGGAGGAAAAACTGTTTTTT. The encoded protein is CASSLGQGVEEKLFF.

J is TRBJ2-2 and V is TRBV28, with D uncertain. Germline CDR1 and CDR2: MDHEN and SYDVKM. Between the trimmed V and J ends, which lost 8 bases and 4 bases, there was a span of 11 bases. CDR3 length equals 13 residues. CDR3 sequence: CASCSLPTGELFF. CDR3 in DNA: TGTGCCAGCTGCTCCCTACCCACCGGGGAGCTGTTTTTT.

This clone was found once. A far larger clone is one base from this, pointing to a likely read error. The V and J genes are TRBV7-9 and TRBJ1-1; D gene unclear. The V end lost 7 bases, the J end lost 1 base, and 7 bases lay between the germline ends. Germline CDR1 is SEHNR and CDR2 is FQNEAQ (reference sequence). The CDR3 has 12 residues. CDR3 residues: CASTPGNTEAFF. The CDR3 bases are TGTGCCAGCACTCCAGGGAACACTGAAGCTTTCTTT.

The CDR3 protein is CASSNPTGPGDTQYF. Here the CDR3 DNA reads TGTGCCAGTAGTAACCCCACAGGACCTGGAGATACGCAGTATTTT. This chain connects TRBV19 to TRBJ2-3; weak D call: TRBD1 (5 bases). The CDR3 contains 15 residues. Germline CDR1 and CDR2: LNHDA and SQIVND (reference sequence). The V and J ends lost 4 bases and 5 bases respectively, with 16 bases between them.

The V and J genes are TRBV5-1 and TRBJ2-6, with D possibly TRBD2 on 5 matching bases. The CDR3 consists of 15 residues. Germline V CDR1 and CDR2: SGHRS, YFSETQ. V was pared by 4 bases and J by 0 bases, with 8 bases between. CDR3 sequence reads: CASSLSGSGANVLTF. Here the CDR3 DNA reads TGCGCCAGCAGCCTAAGCGGCTCTGGGGCCAACGTCCTGACTTTC. The full variable domain, its missing parts supplied by reference TRBV5-1 and TRBJ2-6, is KAGVTQTPRYLIKTRGQQVTLSCSPISGHRSVSWYQQTPGQGLQFLFEYFSETQRNKGNFPGRFSGRQFSNSRSEMNVSTLELGDSALYLCASSLSGSGANVLTFGAGSRLTVL.

V and J are TRBV2 and TRBJ1-1; 7 bases agree with TRBD1. V lost 7 bases and J lost 5; bases outside the gene matches: 10. The germline gives CDR1 SNHLY, CDR2 FYNNEI. This CDR3 region has 14 residues. The CDR3 DNA reads as TGTGCCAGCATTCTGGACAGGCAATGGACTGAAGCTTTCTTT. Translation gives CASILDRQWTEAFF.

The chain carries TRBV24-1 and TRBJ2-3; no firm D call. The CDR3 consists of 16 residues. The V gene lost 1 base and the J gene lost 2 bases, with 12 bases spanning the gap. Germline CDR1 KGHDR, CDR2 SFDVKD. CDR3 sequence reads: CATSDLEQLNTDTQYF. DNA of the CDR3: TGTGCCACCAGTGATTTAGAACAGCTTAACACAGATACGCAGTATTTT.

The chain combines TRBV3-1 (or the pseudogene TRBV3-2) with TRBJ2-7; TRBD1 agrees at 10 bases. The CDR3 has 15 amino acids. Germline V gene data show CDR1 as LGHDT and CDR2 as YNNKEL (reference sequence). J lost 2 bases, V lost 4 bases, and 5 bases had no gene match. CDR3 in amino acids: CASSLGQGGPYEQYF. CDR3 in DNA: TGTGCCAGCAGCCTCGGACAGGGGGGTCCCTACGAGCAGTACTTC.

In its sample, this clone was seen once. The chain carries TRBV25-1 and TRBJ1-1; 8 bases are shared with TRBD1. Germline V gene lookup returns CDR1 MGHDK and CDR2 SYGVNS. V lost 11 bases to trimming and J lost 6 bases; unmatched junction nucleotides: 8. The CDR3 has 12 residues. The CDR3 here is CAAKDRAAEAFF. The CDR3 nucleotides read TGTGCCGCGAAGGACAGGGCGGCTGAAGCTTTCTTT.

The genes are TRBV27 and TRBJ2-1; 12 positions agree with TRBD2. Looked up from germline, CDR1 is MNHEY and CDR2 is SMNVEV (reference sequence). V lost 3 bases, J lost 1 base, and 7 bases stayed unmatched. This CDR3 is 18 amino acids long. The DNA for the CDR3 is TGTGCCAGCAGTTTCCCGACTAGCGGGAGAAGTTCCTACAATGAGCAGTTCTTC. Encoded protein: CASSFPTSGRSSYNEQFF.

This sequence joins TRBV7-2 and TRBJ2-1; 8 positions match TRBD2. This CDR3 contains 15 residues. Germline V gives CDR1 SGHTA, CDR2 FQGNSA. The trim removed 5 bases at V and 0 bases at J, leaving 3 bases unmatched. CDR3 nucleotides: TGTGCCAGCAGCAGAACTAGCGGCTCCTACAATGAGCAGTTCTTC. This codes for CASSRTSGSYNEQFF.

J is TRBJ2-1 and V is TRBV18; D is ambiguous. Between the trimmed V and J ends, which lost 6 bases and 1 base, there was a span of 13 bases. This CDR3 has 15 residues. CDR1 and CDR2 (germline): KGHSH, LQKENI. This chain's CDR3 is CASSLTPGSYNEQFF. For the CDR3, the DNA is TGTGCCAGCTCCCTTACCCCCGGGTCCTACAATGAGCAGTTCTTC.

This clone appeared once. V gene TRBV27 combines with J gene TRBJ2-1, with D tentatively TRBD1 (6 bases). The germline V gene encodes CDR1 MNHEY and CDR2 SMNVEV (reference sequence). Trimming removed 2 bases at V and 6 bases at J, with 11 bases between. The CDR3 sequence is 14 residues long. CDR3 coding DNA: TGTGCCAGCAGTTTAGTTAGAGGGGGCAATGAGCAGTTCTTC. Amino acid sequence: CASSLVRGGNEQFF.

This clone occurred a few times. The V gene is TRBV19, the J gene TRBJ2-3, with 11 bases lining up with TRBD2. This CDR3 contains 16 residues. Per germline, CDR1 LNHDA and CDR2 SQIVND (reference sequence). The junction had 4 bases not matched to a gene; V was cut back by 5 bases and J by 0 bases. CDR3 protein: CASSLTSGVSTDTQYF. CDR3 nucleotide sequence: TGTGCCAGTAGTTTGACTAGCGGGGTGAGCACAGATACGCAGTATTTT.

The chain recombines TRBV18 with TRBJ1-2; the D is unclear. V was cut by 1 base and J by 1 base, with 16 bases left in between. This CDR3 is built from 17 residues. Germline assignment: CDR1 KGHSH and CDR2 LQKENI. The DNA for the CDR3 is TGTGCCAGCTCACCACTTGGGAGAACTATGATTAACTATGGCTACACCTTC. Translation gives CASSPLGRTMINYGYTF. Full variable domain (missing parts from reference TRBV18 and TRBJ1-2): NAGVMQNPRHLVRRRGQEARLRCSPMKGHSHVYWYRQLPEEGLKFMVYLQKENIIDESGMPKERFSAEFPKEGPSILRIQQVVRGDSAAYFCASSPLGRTMINYGYTFGSGTRLTVV.

The chain combines TRBV5-1 with TRBJ1-1, with TRBD1 matching over 10 bases. V shed 4 bases and J 0 bases; nucleotides not matched to a gene: 6. The length of the CDR3 is 16 residues. Germline V gives CDR1 SGHRS, CDR2 YFSETQ. Here the CDR3 DNA reads TGCGCCAGCAGCCCGGACAGGGGGGACATGAACACTGAAGCTTTCTTT. This codes for CASSPDRGDMNTEAFF.

This rearrangement joins TRBV12-3 or TRBV12-4 to TRBJ2-3; D is unresolved. V lost 6 bases to trimming and J lost 2 bases, with 9 bases between them. The CDR3 runs 13 residues. The CDR3 bases are TGTGCCAGCAGCCCCACTTACACAGATACGCAGTATTTT. It is translated as CASSPTYTDTQYF.

The V call is TRBV7-9, the J call TRBJ2-1; 7 positions match TRBD2. J gave up 4 bases and V 3 bases, and 6 bases lay outside the gene matches. The CDR3 runs 15 residues. CDR1 is SEHNR and CDR2 is FQNEAQ in the germline V gene (reference sequence). For the CDR3, the DNA is TGTGCCAGCAGCTTCGGCGGGACTATTTACAATGAGCAGTTCTTC. Translation gives CASSFGGTIYNEQFF.

J is TRBJ1-5 and V is TRBV7-2; 8 nucleotides align to TRBD1. The germline V gene has CDR1 SGHTA and CDR2 FQGNSA. CDR3 size: 15 residues. Unmatched junction bases numbered 7, after V lost 5 bases and J lost 4 bases. This CDR3 reads CASSDQGAPNQPQHF. Written as DNA, the CDR3 is TGTGCCAGCAGCGATCAGGGGGCTCCTAATCAGCCCCAGCATTTT.

The chain joins TRBV30 to TRBJ1-1; 9 positions match TRBD1. Germline trimming cut 2 bases from V and 1 base from J; bases unmatched to any gene: 11. CDR1 and CDR2 (germline): GTSNPN, SVGIG (reference sequence). The CDR3 consists of 17 residues. The DNA for the CDR3 is TGTGCCTGGAGTATGCAGTTGTGGGGACAGGGGAACACTGAAGCTTTCTTT. Translating gives CAWSMQLWGQGNTEAFF.

The chain joins TRBV6-2 or TRBV6-3 to TRBJ2-2; 7 nucleotides align to TRBD1. Per germline, CDR1 MNHEY and CDR2 SVGEGT. This CDR3 region has 15 residues. V shed 2 bases, J shed 5 bases, and the junction held 5 bases outside the gene matches. CDR3 region: CASSYRQGRTGELFF. The CDR3 DNA reads as TGTGCCAGCAGTTACCGACAGGGCCGGACCGGGGAGCTGTTTTTT.

This chain joins TRBV29-1 and TRBJ1-1, with D possibly being TRBD1 (5 bases). CDR3 length: 14 residues. The germline CDR1 and CDR2 sequences are SQVTM and ANQGSEA. V lost 7 bases and J lost 3, with 18 bases in between. The CDR3 loop reads CSAPGVGGDTEAFF. The CDR3 bases are TGCAGCGCCCCGGGGGTGGGGGGGGACACTGAAGCTTTCTTT.

This chain uses TRBV4-2 with TRBJ2-7; 7 bases line up with TRBD2. Germline V lookup: CDR1 LGHNA, CDR2 YNFKEQ. J lost 6 bases, V lost 5 bases, and 13 bases had no gene match. This CDR3 spans 15 amino acids. CDR3 loop: CASSFLRGGASEQYF. As DNA, the CDR3 is TGTGCCAGCAGCTTTTTGAGGGGAGGGGCCTCCGAGCAGTACTTC.

This clone was seen a few times. The V gene is TRBV15, the J gene TRBJ1-1; D is ambiguous. There are 14 residues in the CDR3. V shed 3 bases and J shed 5 bases, with 13 bases lying between them. The germline CDR1 and CDR2 sequences are LNHNV and YYDKDF (reference sequence). CDR3 protein: CATSSPDRGTEAFF. CDR3 in DNA: TGTGCCACCAGCAGTCCGGATCGAGGAACTGAAGCTTTCTTT. Variable domain in full (rest from reference TRBV15 and TRBJ1-1): DAMVIQNPRYQVTQFGKPVTLSCSQTLNHNVMYWYQQKSSQAPKLLFHYYDKDFNNEADTPDNFQSRRPNTSFCFLDIRSPGLGDTAMYLCATSSPDRGTEAFFGQGTRLTVV.

The V call is TRBV7-9, the J call TRBJ2-2; D is unresolved. The germline V and J ends were trimmed by 5 bases and 3 bases, with 4 bases remaining between them. Germline CDR1 SEHNR, CDR2 FQNEAQ (reference sequence). This CDR3 has 12 amino acids. The CDR3 region has the DNA TGTGCCAGCAGCCCTTACACCGGGGAGCTGTTTTTT. Translated: CASSPYTGELFF.

V gene TRBV3-1 (or the pseudogene TRBV3-2) combines with J gene TRBJ2-7; D remains unclear. The germline gives CDR1 LGHDT, CDR2 YNNKEL (reference sequence). This CDR3 has 12 residues. With 1 base removed from V and 2 bases from J, the gap between germline ends came to 3 bases. The CDR3 spells CASSQVAYEQYF. The CDR3 DNA follows: TGTGCCAGCAGCCAAGTCGCCTACGAGCAGTACTTC.

The J gene is TRBJ2-3, the V gene TRBV11-2; D perhaps matches TRBD1 (6 bases). Trimming removed 2 bases at V and 5 bases at J, with 14 bases between. The length of the CDR3 is 15 residues. Germline V lookup: CDR1 SGHAT, CDR2 FQNNGV. CDR3 residues: CASSLWHRVEDTQYF. CDR3 DNA: TGTGCCAGCAGCTTATGGCACAGGGTTGAAGATACGCAGTATTTT.